This entry is about one T cell receptor (beta chain). No antigen is known for it. Base qualities are missing; no much larger clone stands one base away. The donors were healthy, HIV-negative adults who had no recently reported acute infections or vaccinations. Every donor was a Caucasian adult living in Nashville, Tennessee, USA. CD4+ T cells were enriched by magnetic negative selection; naive cells were then positively selected on CD45RA, and the negative fraction formed the memory subset. After blood collection by leukapheresis, PBMCs were isolated using Ficoll-Histopaque density gradient centrifugation and then cryopreserved in the vapor phase of liquid nitrogen. Analytical flow cytometry was used to check the purity and quantity of every magnetically sorted T cell population. Genomic DNA was isolated from each sorted fraction and quantified by UV absorbance on a Nanodrop 2000c. CDR1 and CDR2 (SGHTA, FQGTGA) derive from the germline V gene. At the junction V is shortened by 4 bases and J by 0 bases; bases outside the gene matches: 3. The CDR3, from cysteine to phenylalanine, totals 18 residues. Here the CDR3 DNA is all that survives: 54 bases in frame from base 1.

This specimen comes from a study of shared clonotypes between healthy human individuals (dated by TCRdb to about 2020). A note on the overall study: The cohort included a few men and a couple of women between 18 and 49 years of age. For each donor, CD4 naive and CD4 memory were each run on three plates, CD8 naive on two plates, and CD8 memory on one plate. Blood TCR repertoires of about 5 healthy adults were deeply sequenced to estimate repertoire size and the extent of clonotype sharing between individuals. To increase sequencing depth and limit assay-specific biases, TCR repertoire library preparation and sequencing were carried out by different laboratories using diverse techniques. Each donor's leukapheresis produced roughly between roughly 0.9 and 9 billion PBMCs. Overall results and qualifications from the work: Estimated clonotype richness was generally larger for naive than for memory subsets. Across a few donors, 4.5% to 6.5% of naive CD4, roughly 3.3% of naive CD8, around 2.1% of memory CD4, and 0.4% of memory CD8 clonotypes were shared. Incomplete sequencing was indicated by rarefaction of sorted-subset datasets, despite the large sequencing depth. Pairwise subsampling indicated that sequencing depth was expected to affect the degree of clonotype sharing among donors. Only blood was sampled, and tissue TCR repertoires likely differ from those in blood. The genetic and exposure-history diversity represented was limited by the small number of donors. Compared with non-shared clonotypes, clonotypes shared by all four sorted-subset donors had higher generation probabilities.

TCR CDR3 regions were amplified from genomic DNA by multiplex PCR using the deep immunoSEQ assay. Extracted genomic DNA from each cell subset was distributed evenly across all wells of several immunoSEQ 96-well plates, and each plate was treated as a replicate. For sorted subsets, each replicate PCR was loaded with about 0.2 ug genomic DNA, equivalent to 30,000 to 35,000 T cell genomes. The purified libraries were quantified using a Qubit 3.0 fluorometer, sized with a Bioanalyzer 2100, and then quantified again using the KAPA Library Quantification kit. Each immunoSEQ 96-well plate was sequenced on its own single-read 150-cycle Illumina NextSeq 550 flow cell. In the paper's pipeline: Because the immunoSEQ output included only junctional sequences and no quality scores, the filtering could not be the same as the filtering used for full-length reads. Sequences were annotated with PyIR, a Python wrapper for IgBLAST v1.9, using IMGT germline references to assign V/J genes and CDR3. Reads were filtered out if the reads had weak V/J assignments (E-value above 1e-6), no CDR3, stop codons, out-of-frame junctions, or ambiguous translated residues. V3J clonotypes were defined as sequences sharing the same inferred V gene, J gene, and CDR3 amino acid sequence. To compute the percentage overlap between repertoires, the number of shared unique clonotypes was divided by the size of the smaller repertoire. Three approaches were used to assess repertoire richness: RTK rarefaction, the Chao1 estimator, and Recon v2.1 estimates of unobserved clonotypes. OLGA was used to compute generation probabilities for all TCRbeta clonotypes that the gDNA method yielded from a few donors. Drawn from immuneACCESS, this table holds only the in-frame rearrangements with V and J called that TCRdb kept. Clones are partly lost; checked studies trace under half to an unresolved V gene and leave the rest unexplained. The V and J calls and clone size were taken over from that table, and D and trimming were inferred from the DNA. The sample table contains millions of clones; only one count was recorded for approximately 94% of them. The top ten clones comprise over 0.12% of the sample.

The clonotype originates from a man aged 18-30 years in good health. The specimen was naive CD4+ T cells sorted from blood. Per the publication, the cell subset or site label means: CD45RA+ positively selected. Here the chain combines TRBV7-3 and TRBJ2-6; 13 nucleotides in the junction match TRBD2. The CDR3 protein sequence reads: CASSSGLAGLSGANVLTF. The DNA sequence follows: TGTGCCAGCAGCTCGGGACTAGCGGGGCTCTCTGGGGCCAACGTCCTGACTTTC.